This TCR beta chain was obtained from a study of T cell responses to AZD1222 COVID-19 vaccine. Germline CDR1 and CDR2: SGHRS and YFSETQ. The CDR3 runs 16 residues. The V gene end was trimmed by 1 base and the J gene end by 3 bases; junction bases not matched to a gene: 6. Clones were read by immunoSEQ multiplex PCR, and TCRdb kept only the in-frame ones, dropping some. The table records about 120,000 clones, about 88% of them present only once. This rearrangement joins TRBV5-1 to TRBJ2-5, with TRBD2 identical over 10 bases. Sample: peripheral blood, taken 28 days after the second AZD1222 dose. The sequence was collected from an adult who received the AZD1222 COVID-19 vaccine. CDR3 region: CASSLLGLAEKETQYF. The CDR3 bases are TGCGCCAGCAGCTTGCTCGGACTAGCGGAGAAAGAGACCCAGTACTTC.